These T cell receptor beta chains were read from a single sample in a study of shared T cell receptors in the human thymus. Assay: immunoSEQ multiplex PCR; the TCRdb copy retains only in-frame clones and omits some. Of 720,000 or so clones in the sample, 70% to 90% are singletons; the top ten hold around 0.01%. The sample was also reused in another study, on human thymus T cells.

Sequenced input: thymocytes. The receptors originated from a girl in the first two years of life with a congenital heart defect. Each CDR3 is given with its conserved first and last residue. A D gene is named only where the DNA matches it firmly. Clone size appears in some rows only: once, few, many, or a class for an expanded clone.

.,TRBJ1-1,TRBV19,.,CASRTGTRNTEAFF,TGTGCCAGTAGGACCGGGACAAGGAACACTGAAGCTTTCTTT
.,TRBJ2-2,TRBV15,TRBD2,CATSRTRWAAGGWNGELFF,TGTGCCACCAGCAGAACTCGATGGGCAGCGGGGGGATGGAACGGGGAGCTGTTTTTT
.,TRBJ1-1,TRBV6-5,.,CASSYGGPTNTEAFF,TGTGCCAGCAGTTACGGCGGGCCCACGAACACTGAAGCTTTCTTT
.,TRBJ1-3,TRBV7-9,.,CASSFVHFRDRSSGNTIYF,TGTGCCAGCAGCTTCGTTCATTTCCGTGACAGATCCTCTGGAAACACCATATATTTT
once,TRBJ1-3,TRBV25-1,.,CASSEPDRDSGNTIYF,TGTGCCAGCAGTGAACCGGACAGAGACTCTGGAAACACCATATATTTT
.,TRBJ1-2,TRBV7-2,.,CASSLGQATYGYTF,TGTGCCAGCAGCTTAGGCCAGGCCACCTATGGCTACACCTTC
.,TRBJ2-2,TRBV2,.,CASRQGWRSGELFF,TGTGCCAGCAGGCAGGGGTGGCGTTCCGGGGAGCTGTTTTTT
.,TRBJ2-1,TRBV5-6,TRBD1,CASSLVPGTVRRNEQFF,TGTGCCAGCAGCTTGGTTCCCGGGACAGTTAGAAGAAATGAGCAGTTCTTC
.,TRBJ1-1,TRBV2,.,CASSDRPGQNTEAFF,TGTGCCAGCAGCGACCGACCGGGACAGAACACTGAAGCTTTCTTT
.,TRBJ2-5,TRBV11-2,TRBD2,CASSSHLAGGWGTQYF,TGTGCCAGCAGCTCTCATCTAGCGGGGGGGTGGGGGACCCAGTACTTC
.,TRBJ2-1,TRBV2,TRBD1,CASKWDRGRWEDNEQFF,TGTGCCAGCAAGTGGGACAGGGGGCGATGGGAGGACAATGAGCAGTTCTTC
.,TRBJ1-2,TRBV7-8,.,CASSLVGQQRWGYTF,TGTGCCAGCAGCTTAGTTGGACAGCAAAGGTGGGGCTACACCTTC
few,TRBJ2-4,TRBV7-9,.,CASSRRAGDIQYF,TGTGCCAGCAGTCGTAGGGCCGGGGACATTCAGTACTTC
.,TRBJ1-1,TRBV5-1,TRBD1,CASSRGTGGGEAFF,TGCGCCAGCAGCAGAGGGACAGGGGGGGGAGAAGCTTTCTTT
.,TRBJ1-2,TRBV27,TRBD1,CASSQTGDRGPRDYGYTF,TGTGCCAGCAGTCAAACGGGGGACAGGGGGCCTAGGGACTATGGCTACACCTTC
.,TRBJ2-7,TRBV4-2,TRBD2,CASSQPTSGGYEQYF,TGTGCCAGCAGCCAACCGACTAGCGGGGGGTACGAGCAGTACTTC
.,TRBJ2-7,TRBV27,.,CASSLVVSDSSYEQYF,TGTGCCAGCAGCCTGGTGGTAAGTGACAGCTCCTACGAGCAGTACTTC
.,TRBJ1-2,TRBV2,TRBD1,CASTPGQGYGYTF,TGTGCCAGCACCCCGGGACAGGGCTATGGCTACACCTTC
.,TRBJ1-2,TRBV7-3,TRBD1,CASSLGTGGGYTF,TGTGCCAGCAGCTTAGGGACAGGGGGAGGCTACACCTTC
.,TRBJ2-5,TRBV5-4,TRBD2,CASSTDPGGGQETQYF,TGTGCCAGCAGCACCGACCCCGGGGGAGGGCAAGAGACCCAGTACTTC
few,TRBJ1-5,TRBV2,TRBD1,CASSAPDRGGQPQHF,TGTGCCAGCAGTGCCCCCGACAGGGGCGGACAGCCCCAGCATTTT
.,TRBJ2-2,TRBV12-5,TRBD1,CASGLAIRGLETGELFF,TGTGCTAGTGGTTTGGCTATCAGGGGGCTCGAGACCGGGGAGCTGTTTTTT
once,TRBJ2-5,TRBV5-8,TRBD1,CASSLGEVGQGIMETQYF,TGTGCCAGCAGCTTGGGGGAGGTAGGACAGGGAATTATGGAGACCCAGTACTTC
.,TRBJ2-2,TRBV10-1,TRBD2,CASSPRGGAIHANTGELFF,TGCGCCAGCAGTCCCCGGGGAGGGGCGATCCACGCGAACACCGGGGAGCTGTTTTTT
.,TRBJ1-4,TRBV7-6,.,CASSISRGKLFF,TGTGCCAGCAGCATATCGAGAGGAAAACTGTTTTTT
.,TRBJ1-1,TRBV7-9,.,CASSHTYRTANTEAFF,TGTGCCAGCAGTCATACCTATCGGACAGCAAACACTGAAGCTTTCTTT
.,TRBJ2-1,TRBV5-4,TRBD2,CASSLVRPSGPYNEQFF,TGTGCCAGCAGCTTGGTTAGGCCTAGCGGGCCCTACAATGAGCAGTTCTTC
.,TRBJ1-4,TRBV6-1,.,CASSERHREANEKLFF,TGTGCCAGCAGTGAACGGCATCGGGAGGCTAATGAAAAACTGTTTTTT
.,TRBJ2-7,TRBV10-3,TRBD2,CAISERLAEGKQYF,TGTGCCATCAGTGAGCGACTAGCTGAGGGAAAGCAGTACTTC
.,TRBJ1-2,TRBV14,.,CASSRRSGPGQPTTHDPNYGYTF,TGTGCCAGCAGCAGGCGATCGGGGCCGGGACAACCAACCACGCACGATCCTAACTATGGCTACACCTTC
.,TRBJ1-2,TRBV9,.,CASSPDLGQGSNYGYTF,TGTGCCAGCAGTCCAGATCTCGGGCAGGGTTCTAACTATGGCTACACCTTC
.,TRBJ1-1,TRBV7-3,TRBD1,CASSLSVPSQGVYTEAFF,TGTGCCAGCAGCTTAAGTGTCCCCTCACAGGGGGTATACACTGAAGCTTTCTTT
.,TRBJ2-1,TRBV4-3,TRBD2,CASSQIPGTSGGGNNEQFF,TGCGCCAGCAGCCAAATTCCCGGGACTAGCGGGGGGGGGAACAATGAGCAGTTCTTC
.,TRBJ1-1,TRBV19,.,CASKRTVASDTAFF,TGTGCCTCAAAGCGGACAGTGGCCTCCGATACGGCTTTCTTT
.,TRBJ2-3,TRBV5-1,.,CASSLVAGGTDTQYF,TGCGCCAGCAGCTTGGTCGCAGGCGGCACAGATACGCAGTATTTT
.,TRBJ2-1,TRBV11-3,.,CASSLALRNNEQFF,TGTGCCAGCAGCTTAGCCTTGCGCAACAATGAGCAGTTCTTC
.,TRBJ1-1,TRBV4-1,.,CASSRHPSGSTPNTEAFF,TGCGCCAGCAGCCGCCACCCTAGTGGGTCCACGCCGAACACTGAAGCTTTCTTT
.,TRBJ2-2,TRBV4-1,TRBD2,CASSQDRVAGGTNTRELFF,TGCGCCAGCAGCCAAGATCGGGTAGCGGGGGGGACGAACACCAGGGAGCTGTTTTTT
.,TRBJ1-4,TRBV5-1,TRBD1,CASSPRDRTNEKLFF,TGCGCCAGCAGCCCCCGGGACAGAACTAATGAAAAACTGTTTTTT
.,TRBJ1-4,TRBV23-1,TRBD1,CASSKRQGDEKLFF,TGCGCCAGCAGTAAAAGACAGGGCGATGAAAAACTGTTTTTT
.,TRBJ2-3,TRBV7-9,.,CASSFSGTDTQYF,TGTGCCAGCAGCTTTTCCGGCACAGATACGCAGTATTTT
.,TRBJ2-1,TRBV2,TRBD1,CASSATGVRYTYNEQFF,TGTGCCAGCAGTGCGACAGGGGTAAGATATACCTACAATGAGCAGTTCTTC
.,TRBJ1-2,TRBV28,TRBD1,CASTEGAGEDGYTF,TGTGCCAGCACCGAGGGGGCAGGGGAGGATGGCTACACCTTC
.,TRBJ2-1,TRBV7-6,TRBD2,CASSFRRTSGGVLNEQFF,TGTGCCAGCAGCTTTAGGAGGACTAGCGGGGGGGTTTTGAATGAGCAGTTCTTC
.,TRBJ1-1,TRBV15,.,CATSRVQGSSTEAFF,TGTGCCACCAGCAGAGTCCAGGGATCGAGCACTGAAGCTTTCTTT
.,TRBJ1-4,TRBV13,TRBD1,CASSYRNGNRGSLQKLFF,TGTGCCAGCAGCTACCGCAACGGGAACAGGGGGAGTCTTCAAAAACTGTTTTTT
.,TRBJ1-5,TRBV4-1,.,CASSQDLWRGGSNQPQHF,TGCGCCAGCAGCCAAGATCTTTGGCGGGGGGGAAGCAATCAGCCCCAGCATTTT
few,TRBJ1-3,TRBV7-9,TRBD1,CASNATGGSGNTIYF,TGTGCCAGCAACGCTACAGGGGGTTCCGGAAACACCATATATTTT
.,TRBJ2-1,TRBV4-1,TRBD1,CASSPGGTGVHNEQFF,TGCGCCAGCAGCCCTGGAGGGACAGGGGTTCACAATGAGCAGTTCTTC
few,TRBJ2-1,TRBV29-1,.,CSAAGPKFSYNEQFF,TGCAGCGCTGCGGGACCGAAGTTCTCCTACAATGAGCAGTTCTTC
.,TRBJ1-6,TRBV27,.,CASSLKGQGLTYNSPLHF,TGTGCCAGCAGTTTAAAAGGTCAGGGGCTGACCTATAATTCACCCCTCCACTTT
.,TRBJ1-3,TRBV4-3,.,CASSRSPPGKVYGNTIYF,TGCGCCAGCAGCCGCTCCCCCCCAGGGAAGGTGTACGGAAACACCATATATTTT
.,TRBJ2-7,TRBV2,.,CASSASSYEQYF,TGTGCCAGCAGTGCCAGCTCCTACGAGCAGTACTTC
.,TRBJ1-1,TRBV5-1,TRBD1,CASSWGATGEDTEAFF,TGCGCCAGCAGCTGGGGGGCGACAGGGGAGGACACTGAAGCTTTCTTT
.,TRBJ2-7,TRBV7-9,.,CASSPRQGGSSPYEQYF,TGTGCCAGCAGCCCACGGCAAGGGGGATCCTCGCCCTACGAGCAGTACTTC
.,TRBJ1-2,TRBV15,.,CATRSSSGYTF,TGTGCCACCAGGAGTTCGTCTGGCTACACCTTC
.,TRBJ1-2,TRBV2,.,CASGTRSISYGYTF,TGTGCCAGCGGGACTAGGTCAATCTCTTATGGCTACACCTTC